Listed below are T cell receptor beta chains from one sample, sequenced in a study of T cells after yellow fever vaccination. MiXCR, run by TCRdb on the 5' RACE reads, gives a single entry per CDR3 protein. The table includes 300,000 to 400,000 distinct CDR3 sequences, around 12% detected once. Sequencing used CD4+ T cells sorted from PBMCs, obtained 15 days after the yellow fever booster vaccination. All receptors derive from a man in his late teens or twenties who received the YFV17D yellow fever vaccine. Each CDR3 is given with its conserved first and last residue. A D gene is named only where the DNA matches it firmly. Not all rows give a size; the values are once, few, many and, for expanded clones, a class.

j_call,v_call,d_call,clone_size,cdr3_aa,cdr3_nt
TRBJ2-5,TRBV11-1,NA,many,CASSSGLTKYQETQYF,TGTGCCAGCAGTTCGGGACTTACAAAGTACCAAGAGACCCAGTACTTC
TRBJ1-5,TRBV6-6,NA,NA,CASSTYRDQPQHF,TGTGCCAGCAGTACGTATAGGGACCAGCCCCAGCATTTT
TRBJ2-1,TRBV12-3/TRBV12-4,NA,NA,CASTTFEDNHEQFF,TGTGCCAGCACCACGTTCGAGGACAATCATGAGCAGTTCTTC
TRBJ1-2,TRBV7-3,NA,few,CASSPGGEPYNYGYTF,TGTGCCAGCAGCCCCGGGGGAGAACCCTATAACTATGGCTACACCTTC
TRBJ1-3,TRBV11-2,NA,NA,CASSLVPTPGNTIYF,TGTGCCAGCAGCTTAGTCCCTACACCAGGAAACACCATATATTTT
TRBJ1-1,TRBV6-2/TRBV6-3,NA,few,CASSPGPIIAEAFF,TGTGCCAGCAGTCCGGGACCAATAATCGCTGAAGCTTTCTTT
TRBJ2-2,TRBV12-3/TRBV12-4,NA,many,CASSFRGSGELFF,TGTGCCAGCAGTTTCCGGGGTAGCGGGGAGCTGTTTTTT
TRBJ2-1,TRBV5-1,NA,NA,CASSLGFDGNEQFF,TGCGCCAGCAGCTTGGGATTTGACGGTAATGAGCAGTTCTTC
TRBJ2-3,TRBV4-1,NA,NA,CASSQDARLGTAGTDTQYF,TGCGCCAGCAGCCAAGATGCGCGTCTTGGTACTGCTGGCACAGATACGCAGTATTTT
TRBJ2-5,TRBV18,TRBD2,NA,CASSYTSGEVETQYF,TGTGCCAGCTCATATACTAGCGGGGAAGTGGAGACCCAGTACTTC
TRBJ2-4,TRBV20-1,TRBD2,few,CSARALRGGGNIQYF,TGCAGTGCTAGAGCTTTACGCGGGGGTGGAAACATTCAGTACTTC
TRBJ1-5,TRBV4-1,NA,NA,CASSQEVRSNQPQHF,TGCGCCAGCAGCCAAGAAGTTCGTAGCAATCAGCCCCAGCATTTT
TRBJ2-7,TRBV7-9,NA,few,CASSFSGAQQYF,TGTGCCAGCAGCTTCTCAGGGGCGCAGCAGTACTTC
TRBJ1-1,TRBV20-1,TRBD1,NA,CSARRTGGNTEAFF,TGCAGTGCCCGGCGAACAGGGGGGAACACTGAAGCTTTCTTT
TRBJ2-1,TRBV2,NA,NA,CASSDINNEQFF,TGTGCCAGCAGTGATATCAACAATGAGCAGTTCTTC
TRBJ2-3,TRBV5-1,TRBD2,NA,CASSLAGPGADTQYF,TGCGCCAGCAGCCTAGCGGGGCCGGGTGCAGATACGCAGTATTTT
TRBJ1-6,TRBV10-3,TRBD1,NA,CAISEGTGRTPRGSPLHF,TGTGCCATCAGTGAGGGGACAGGACGTACTCCACGGGGGTCACCCCTCCACTTT
TRBJ2-3,TRBV29-1,NA,few,CSVLGEDTQYF,TGCAGCGTCTTGGGGGAGGATACGCAGTATTTT
TRBJ1-2,TRBV7-9,NA,NA,CASSSSKAGTF,TGTGCCAGCAGCTCATCCAAGGCAGGCACCTTC
TRBJ2-5,TRBV6-5,TRBD1,few,CASSYDGDREETQYF,TGTGCCAGCAGTTACGATGGGGACAGGGAGGAGACCCAGTACTTC
TRBJ1-1,TRBV4-2,NA,few,CASSQEVQARGNTEAFF,TGTGCCAGCAGCCAAGAGGTTCAGGCGCGGGGCAACACTGAAGCTTTCTTT
TRBJ2-1,TRBV18,NA,few,CASSPFPSSVDEQFF,TGTGCCAGCTCACCGTTCCCCAGTTCGGTCGATGAGCAGTTCTTC
TRBJ2-5,TRBV18,NA,NA,CASSPLGAGETQYF,TGTGCCAGCTCACCACTAGGAGCTGGGGAGACCCAGTACTTC
TRBJ2-3,TRBV24-1,NA,few,CATSAGAHTQYF,TGTGCCACCAGTGCAGGGGCCCATACGCAGTATTTT
TRBJ2-3,TRBV6-2/TRBV6-3,TRBD1,few,CASSYVPGQGATDTQYF,TGTGCCAGCAGTTACGTGCCGGGACAGGGGGCAACAGATACGCAGTATTTT
TRBJ2-2,TRBV3-1,NA,NA,CASSQQSFTGELFF,TGTGCCAGCAGCCAACAAAGCTTTACCGGGGAGCTGTTTTTT
TRBJ1-1,TRBV5-5,NA,few,CASSLLTGLRETEAFF,TGTGCCAGCAGCTTGCTCACAGGGTTAAGGGAAACTGAAGCTTTCTTT
TRBJ2-3,TRBV7-2,NA,NA,CASSSQVADTQYF,TGTGCCAGCAGTTCCCAAGTAGCAGATACGCAGTATTTT
TRBJ2-7,TRBV7-2,NA,many,CASSPDRDTYYEQYF,TGTGCCAGCAGCCCCGACCGGGACACCTACTACGAGCAGTACTTC
TRBJ2-3,TRBV9,TRBD1,NA,CASSLRGDRVTDTQYF,TGTGCCAGCAGCCTTAGAGGGGACAGGGTCACAGATACGCAGTATTTT
TRBJ1-2,TRBV20-1,NA,NA,CSASSHNYGYTF,TGCAGTGCTAGTAGCCACAACTATGGCTACACCTTC
TRBJ1-2,TRBV9,NA,NA,CASCVSLGSGYVYTF,TGTGCCAGCTGCGTATCTCTAGGGTCCGGCTATGTCTACACCTTC
TRBJ1-4,TRBV4-3,NA,NA,CASRKLGGSEKLFF,TGCGCCAGCAGAAAACTGGGGGGAAGTGAAAAACTGTTTTTT
TRBJ1-5,TRBV23-1,NA,NA,CASSQSPRAGGLNQPQHF,TGCGCCAGCAGTCAATCGCCCCGTGCGGGGGGGCTCAATCAGCCCCAGCATTTT
TRBJ1-6,TRBV2,NA,few,CASRRSPGGGRNSPLHF,TGTGCCAGCAGGAGATCCCCTGGCGGCGGACGTAATTCACCCCTCCACTTT
TRBJ2-5,TRBV18,TRBD2,few,CASSPSSGMQETQYF,TGTGCCAGCTCACCCTCTAGCGGGATGCAAGAGACCCAGTACTTC
TRBJ1-4,TRBV5-1,TRBD1,NA,CASRGTALGEKLFF,TGCGCCAGCCGTGGGACAGCCTTAGGTGAAAAACTGTTTTTT
TRBJ1-1,TRBV7-2,NA,NA,CASSLVKDGSTEAFF,TGTGCCAGCAGCTTAGTAAAGGATGGGTCCACTGAAGCTTTCTTT
TRBJ1-6,TRBV6-6,NA,NA,CASSEQGLSSPLHF,TGTGCCAGCAGTGAGCAGGGTTTAAGTTCACCCCTCCACTTT
TRBJ2-3,TRBV6-5,TRBD2,few,CASSYAGGTSTDTQYF,TGTGCCAGCAGTTACGCGGGGGGCACTAGCACAGATACGCAGTATTTT